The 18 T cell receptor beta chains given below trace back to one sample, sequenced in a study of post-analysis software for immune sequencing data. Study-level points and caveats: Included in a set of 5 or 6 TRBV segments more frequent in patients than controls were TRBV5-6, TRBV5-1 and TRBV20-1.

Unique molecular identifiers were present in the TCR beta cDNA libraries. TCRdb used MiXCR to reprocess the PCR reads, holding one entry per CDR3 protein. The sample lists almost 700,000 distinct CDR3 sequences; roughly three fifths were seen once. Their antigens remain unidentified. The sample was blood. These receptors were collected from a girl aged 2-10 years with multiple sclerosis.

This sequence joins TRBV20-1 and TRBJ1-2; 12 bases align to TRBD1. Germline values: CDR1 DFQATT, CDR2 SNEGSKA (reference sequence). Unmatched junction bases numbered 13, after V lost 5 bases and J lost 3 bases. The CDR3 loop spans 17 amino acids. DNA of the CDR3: TGCAGTGCTCCTACCCGGGGACAGGGGGCGTATTACTATGGCTACACCTTC. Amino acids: CSAPTRGQGAYYYGYTF.

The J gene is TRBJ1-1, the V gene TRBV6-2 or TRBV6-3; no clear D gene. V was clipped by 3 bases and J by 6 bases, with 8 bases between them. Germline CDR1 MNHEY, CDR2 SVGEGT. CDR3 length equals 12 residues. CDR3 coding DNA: TGTGCCAGCAGTTATCCGAGCGCTGAAGCTTTCTTT. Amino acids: CASSYPSAEAFF.

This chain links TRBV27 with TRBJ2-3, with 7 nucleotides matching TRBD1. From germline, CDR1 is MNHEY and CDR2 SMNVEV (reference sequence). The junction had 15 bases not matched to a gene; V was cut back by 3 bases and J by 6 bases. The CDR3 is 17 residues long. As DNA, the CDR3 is TGTGCCAGCAGTTTTAGGACAGGCAAGGGGAGATGGGATACGCAGTATTTT. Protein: CASSFRTGKGRWDTQYF.

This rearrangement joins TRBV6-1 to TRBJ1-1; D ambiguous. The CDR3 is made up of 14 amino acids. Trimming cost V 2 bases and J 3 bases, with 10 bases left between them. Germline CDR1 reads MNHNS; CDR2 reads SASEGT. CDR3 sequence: CASSEPGLDTEAFF. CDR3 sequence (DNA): TGTGCCAGCAGTGAACCCGGGTTGGACACTGAAGCTTTCTTT.

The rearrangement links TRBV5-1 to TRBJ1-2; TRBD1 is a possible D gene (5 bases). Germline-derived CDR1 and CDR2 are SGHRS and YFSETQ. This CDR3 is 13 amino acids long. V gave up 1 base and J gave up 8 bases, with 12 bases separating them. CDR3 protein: CASSLFQGRGYTF. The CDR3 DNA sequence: TGCGCCAGCAGCTTGTTTCAGGGAAGAGGCTACACCTTC.

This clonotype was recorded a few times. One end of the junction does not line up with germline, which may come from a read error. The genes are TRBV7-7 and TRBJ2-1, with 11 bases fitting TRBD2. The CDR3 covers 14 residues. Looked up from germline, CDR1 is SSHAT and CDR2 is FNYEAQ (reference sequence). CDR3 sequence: CASSLLAGVGEQFF. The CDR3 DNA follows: TGTGCTAGCAGCCTACTAGCGGGAGTAGGAGAGCAGTTCTTC. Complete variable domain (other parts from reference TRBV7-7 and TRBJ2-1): GAGVSQSPRYKVTKRGQDVTLRCDPISSHATLYWYQQALGQGPEFLTYFNYEAQPDKSGLPSDRFSAERPEGSISTLTIQRTEQRDSAMYRCASSLLAGVGEQFFGPGTRLTVL.

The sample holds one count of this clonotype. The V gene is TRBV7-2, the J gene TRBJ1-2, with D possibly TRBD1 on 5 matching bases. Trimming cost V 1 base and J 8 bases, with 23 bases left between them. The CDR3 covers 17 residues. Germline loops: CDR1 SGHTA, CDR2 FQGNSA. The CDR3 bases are TGTGCCAGCAGCTTAGTGGACTACCTTGGGGCTAGGGACGGCTACACCTTC. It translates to CASSLVDYLGARDGYTF.

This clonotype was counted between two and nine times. The CDR3 reads CSFAPGRGNNEQFF. As DNA, the CDR3 is TGCAGCTTTGCCCCGGGCCGGGGAAACAATGAGCAGTTCTTC. The rearrangement uses TRBV29-1 and TRBJ2-1; D is possibly TRBD2 (5 bases). V was pared by 8 bases and J by 5 bases, with 19 bases between. There are 14 residues in the CDR3. Germline values: CDR1 SQVTM, CDR2 ANQGSEA.

CDR3 in DNA: TGTGCCAGCAGCTGGTCTCGAGCAGATACGCAGTATTTT. Translating gives CASSWSRADTQYF. The V gene is TRBV5-5, the J gene TRBJ2-3, with D hard to call. The germline V and J ends were trimmed by 3 bases and 4 bases, with 9 bases remaining between them. This CDR3 is 13 amino acids long. The V gene's germline CDR1 is SGHKS and CDR2 YYEKEE (reference sequence).

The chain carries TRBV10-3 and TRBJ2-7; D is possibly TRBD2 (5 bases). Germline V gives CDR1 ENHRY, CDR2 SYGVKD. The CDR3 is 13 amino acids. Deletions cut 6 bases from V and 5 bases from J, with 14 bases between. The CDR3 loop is CAIRVTGSDEQYF. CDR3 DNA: TGTGCCATCAGGGTAACGGGGTCTGACGAGCAGTACTTC.

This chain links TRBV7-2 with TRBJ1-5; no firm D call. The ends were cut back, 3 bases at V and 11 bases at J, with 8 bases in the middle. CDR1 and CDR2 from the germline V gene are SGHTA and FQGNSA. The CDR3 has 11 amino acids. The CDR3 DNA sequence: TGTGCCAGCAGCTTGGAAGGTACCCAGCATTTT. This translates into CASSLEGTQHF. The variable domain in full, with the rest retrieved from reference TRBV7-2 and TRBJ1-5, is GAGVSQSPSNKVTEKGKDVELRCDPISGHTALYWYRQSLGQGLEFLIYFQGNSAPDKSGLPSDRFSAERTGGSVSTLTIQRTQQEDSAVYLCASSLEGTQHFGDGTRLSIL.

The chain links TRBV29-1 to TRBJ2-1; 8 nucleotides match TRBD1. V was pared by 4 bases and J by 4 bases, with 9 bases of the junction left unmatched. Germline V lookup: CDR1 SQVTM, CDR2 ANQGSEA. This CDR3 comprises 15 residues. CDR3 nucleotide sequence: TGCAGCGTTGCGGGCCGGGACAGGAGTTACAATGAGCAGTTCTTC. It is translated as CSVAGRDRSYNEQFF.

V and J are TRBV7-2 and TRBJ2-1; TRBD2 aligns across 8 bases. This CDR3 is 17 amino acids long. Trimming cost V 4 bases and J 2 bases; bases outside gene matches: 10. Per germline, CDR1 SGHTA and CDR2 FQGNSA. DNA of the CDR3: TGTGCCAGCAGCTCTCTCCCACCGGGACTAGCCTACAATGAGCAGTTCTTC. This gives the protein CASSSLPPGLAYNEQFF.

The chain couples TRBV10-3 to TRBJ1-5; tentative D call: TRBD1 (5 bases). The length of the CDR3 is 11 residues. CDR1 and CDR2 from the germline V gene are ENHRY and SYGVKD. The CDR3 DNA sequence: TGTGCTTCGGGACCCGATCAGCCCCAGCATTTT. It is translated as CASGPDQPQHF.

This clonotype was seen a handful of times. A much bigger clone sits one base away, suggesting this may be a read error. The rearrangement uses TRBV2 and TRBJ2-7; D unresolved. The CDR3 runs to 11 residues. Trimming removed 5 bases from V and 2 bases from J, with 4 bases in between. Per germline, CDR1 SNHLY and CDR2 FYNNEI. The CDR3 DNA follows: TGTGCCAGCAGTTATACCTACGAGCAGTACTTC. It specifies CASSYTYEQYF.

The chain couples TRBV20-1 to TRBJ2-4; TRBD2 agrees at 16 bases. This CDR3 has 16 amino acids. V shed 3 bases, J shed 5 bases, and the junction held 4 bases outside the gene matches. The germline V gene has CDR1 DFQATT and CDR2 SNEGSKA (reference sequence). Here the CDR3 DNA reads TGCAGTGCTAGCGCCGGGACTAGCGGGAGGGAAAACATTCAGTACTTC. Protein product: CSASAGTSGRENIQYF.

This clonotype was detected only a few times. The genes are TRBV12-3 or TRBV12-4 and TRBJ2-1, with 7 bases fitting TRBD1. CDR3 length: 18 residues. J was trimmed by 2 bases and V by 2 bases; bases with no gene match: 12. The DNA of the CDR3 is TGTGCCAGCAGTTTACTCTACCGACAGGGTGTGACCTACAATGAGCAGTTCTTC. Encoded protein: CASSLLYRQGVTYNEQFF.

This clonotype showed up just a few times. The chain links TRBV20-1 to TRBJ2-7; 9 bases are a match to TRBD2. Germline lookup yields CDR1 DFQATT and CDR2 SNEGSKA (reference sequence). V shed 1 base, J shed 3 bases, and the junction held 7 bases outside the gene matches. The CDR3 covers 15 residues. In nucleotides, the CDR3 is TGCAGTGCTAGAGGTCCGACTAGCGGTTACTACGAGCAGTACTTC. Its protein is CSARGPTSGYYEQYF.